Reported below is one T cell receptor beta chain. What it binds is not known. The data stem from a study of T cell responses to AZD1222 COVID-19 vaccine. CDR1 and CDR2 (germline): GTSNPN, SVGIG (reference sequence). Between the trimmed V and J ends, which lost 0 bases and 4 bases, there was a span of 6 bases. This CDR3 contains 12 residues. Generated by immunoSEQ multiplex PCR, the TCRdb table keeps only in-frame clones and is missing some. The profile shows fewer than 85,000 clones, more than 90% of them singletons. Study-wide results and limits: Per reports, nearly half of all spike-specific TCRs target regions that are unmutated in variants.

Sequenced here: peripheral blood, sampled on day 0 of AZD1222 vaccination. The chain is built from TRBV30 and TRBJ2-5; D is unclear. This clonotype was obtained from an adult in good health. In DNA form, the CDR3 reads TGTGCCTGGAGTGTAATTCGAGAGACCCAGTACTTC. Residues: CAWSVIRETQYF.